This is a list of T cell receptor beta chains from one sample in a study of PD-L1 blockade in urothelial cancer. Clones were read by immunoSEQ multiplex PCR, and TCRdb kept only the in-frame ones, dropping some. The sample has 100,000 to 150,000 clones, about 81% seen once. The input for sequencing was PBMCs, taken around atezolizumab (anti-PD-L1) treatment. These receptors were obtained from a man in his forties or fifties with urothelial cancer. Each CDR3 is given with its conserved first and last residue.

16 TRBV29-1 CSVEGPQGAAYNEQFF
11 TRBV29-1 CSVLRGTEAFF
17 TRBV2 CASRRLGAGGRSYEQYF
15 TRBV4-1 CASSQDTVPNSPLHF
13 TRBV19 CASQGAETSPLHF
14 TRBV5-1 CASSETGGSNEQFF
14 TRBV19 CASQDGGRRSPLHF
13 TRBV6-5 CASSGLPGTEAFF
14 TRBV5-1 CASTKGGTNEKLFF
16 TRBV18 CASSPQGAGYNSPLHF